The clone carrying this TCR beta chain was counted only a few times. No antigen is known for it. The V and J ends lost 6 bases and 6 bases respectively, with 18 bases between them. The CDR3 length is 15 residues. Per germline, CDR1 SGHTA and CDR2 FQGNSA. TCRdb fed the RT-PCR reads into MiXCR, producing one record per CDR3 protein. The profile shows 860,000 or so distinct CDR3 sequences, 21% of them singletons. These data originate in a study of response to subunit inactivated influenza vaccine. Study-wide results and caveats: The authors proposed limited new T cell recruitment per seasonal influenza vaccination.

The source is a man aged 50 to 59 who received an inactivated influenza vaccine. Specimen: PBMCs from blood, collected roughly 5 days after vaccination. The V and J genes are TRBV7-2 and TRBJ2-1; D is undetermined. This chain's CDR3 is CASSSRRVVGNEQFF. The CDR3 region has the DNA TGTGCCAGCAGTTCCCGTCGGGTGGTCGGCAATGAGCAGTTCTTC.